This T cell receptor beta chain was retrieved from a study of blood T cell repertoires in COVID-19. This table comes from immunoSEQ multiplex PCR, and its TCRdb copy is limited to in-frame clones, with some not included. The sample contains around 240,000 clones, roughly 85% of which appear only once. Trimming stripped 3 bases from V and 8 bases from J, with 13 bases between. This CDR3 comprises 13 residues. The specimen was PBMCs or T cells enriched from blood (not recorded which). The origin of this receptor is a woman between 45 and 65 years old who had recovered from COVID-19. The genes are TRBV12-3 or TRBV12-4 and TRBJ1-2; no clear D gene. In nucleotides, the CDR3 is TGTGCCAGCAGTTTCGGTGCGGAGGGCGGCTACACCTTC. Its protein product is CASSFGAEGGYTF.